This T cell receptor (beta chain) originates from a study of blood T cell repertoires in COVID-19. Original processing notes: Using reference gene primer amplification, nucleated cell counts were estimated. Method: immunoSEQ multiplex PCR; TCRdb's copy keeps in-frame clones and lacks some. That table supplies the V and J calls and clone size; D and trimming were determined from the DNA. The table records tens of thousands of clones, over 70% of them present only once. This CDR3 region has 20 residues. With V trimmed by 6 bases and J by 0 bases, 17 bases remained unmatched. Germline values: CDR1 KGHSH, CDR2 LQKENI.

The origin of this receptor is a woman in her 70s with active or convalescent COVID-19. The chain couples TRBV18 to TRBJ2-7; 13 bases fit TRBD2. The sample was peripheral blood. The CDR3 region is CASSPLPGLAGALASYEQYF. CDR3 DNA: TGTGCCAGCTCGCCCCTCCCCGGACTAGCGGGAGCCCTTGCCTCCTACGAGCAGTACTTC.